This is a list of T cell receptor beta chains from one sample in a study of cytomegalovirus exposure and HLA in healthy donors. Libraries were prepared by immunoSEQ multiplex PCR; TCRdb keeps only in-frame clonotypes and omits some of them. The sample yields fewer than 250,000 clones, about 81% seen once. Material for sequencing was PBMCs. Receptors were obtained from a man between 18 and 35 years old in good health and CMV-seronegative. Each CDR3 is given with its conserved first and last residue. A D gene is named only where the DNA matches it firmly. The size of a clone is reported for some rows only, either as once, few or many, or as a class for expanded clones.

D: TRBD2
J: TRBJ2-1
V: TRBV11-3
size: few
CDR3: CASSLGGRDSGEQFF
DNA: TGTGCCAGCAGCTTGGGCGGGAGGGATTCCGGTGAGCAGTTCTTC

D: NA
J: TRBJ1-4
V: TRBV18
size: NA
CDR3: CASSPKMTATNEKLFF
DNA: TGTGCCAGCTCACCCAAGATGACAGCAACTAATGAAAAACTGTTTTTT

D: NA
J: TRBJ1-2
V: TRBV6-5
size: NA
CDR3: CASSYGSRRGGYTF
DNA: TGTGCCAGCAGTTACGGATCCAGGAGGGGAGGCTACACCTTC

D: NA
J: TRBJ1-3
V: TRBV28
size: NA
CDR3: CASSSRGGNTIYF
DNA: TGTGCCAGCAGCTCCCGCGGTGGAAACACCATATATTTT

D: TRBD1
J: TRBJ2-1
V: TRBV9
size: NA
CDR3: CASSATTGTAYNEQFF
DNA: TGTGCCAGCAGCGCTACTACAGGGACAGCGTACAATGAGCAGTTCTTC

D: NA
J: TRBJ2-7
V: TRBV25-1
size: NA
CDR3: CASSFDRYEQYF
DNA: TGTGCCAGCAGTTTCGACAGGTACGAGCAGTACTTC

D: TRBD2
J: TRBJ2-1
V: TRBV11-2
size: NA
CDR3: CASSSLAGHNEQFF
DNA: TGTGCCAGCAGCTCGCTAGCGGGGCATAATGAGCAGTTCTTC

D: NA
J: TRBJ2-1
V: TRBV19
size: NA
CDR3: CASSIGPPRNEQFF
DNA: TGTGCCAGTAGTATAGGCCCCCCTAGAAATGAGCAGTTCTTC

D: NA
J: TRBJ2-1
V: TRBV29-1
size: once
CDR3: CSVEFHGGYHYNEQFF
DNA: TGCAGCGTTGAATTTCACGGAGGGTATCACTACAATGAGCAGTTCTTC

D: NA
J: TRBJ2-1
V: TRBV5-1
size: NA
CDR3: CASSLVQGAGPNEQFF
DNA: TGCGCCAGCAGCTTGGTCCAGGGTGCAGGCCCCAATGAGCAGTTCTTC